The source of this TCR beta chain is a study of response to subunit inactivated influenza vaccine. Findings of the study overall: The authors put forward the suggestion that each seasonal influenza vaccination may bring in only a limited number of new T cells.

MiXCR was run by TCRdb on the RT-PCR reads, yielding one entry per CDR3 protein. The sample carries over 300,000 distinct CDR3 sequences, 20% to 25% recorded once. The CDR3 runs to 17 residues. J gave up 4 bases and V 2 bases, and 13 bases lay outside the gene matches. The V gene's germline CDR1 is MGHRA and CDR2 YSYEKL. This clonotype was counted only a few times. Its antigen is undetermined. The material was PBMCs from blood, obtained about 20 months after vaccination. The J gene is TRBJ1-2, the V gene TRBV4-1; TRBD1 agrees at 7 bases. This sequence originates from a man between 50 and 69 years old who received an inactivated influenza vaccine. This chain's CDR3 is CASSQITPRQGPYGYTF. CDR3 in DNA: TGCGCCAGCAGCCAAATCACCCCCAGACAGGGTCCCTATGGCTACACCTTC.